This T cell receptor (beta chain) was recorded in a study of cytomegalovirus exposure and HLA in healthy donors. Findings and caveats of the study: Fewer N-insertions (relative to the approximately 700-donor mean) were reportedly seen in an Asian-associated ancestry cluster in a later analysis. Rarity held for most TCR sequences, but there were some public TCRs that occurred in many donors.

As for this clone: Its target is unknown.

Primers: 60 Vbeta forward and 13 Jbeta reverse. Sequenced by immunoSEQ multiplex PCR; TCRdb stores in-frame clones only, minus some. The sample has about 84,000 clones, around three fifths seen once; the top ten hold approximately 15%. The germline V and J ends were trimmed by 5 bases and 7 bases, with 13 bases remaining between them. This CDR3 comprises 13 residues. Per germline, CDR1 SGHVS and CDR2 FNYEAQ. This sequence originates from a woman aged 40 to 50 in good health and CMV-seropositive. Material: PBMCs. The rearrangement links TRBV7-6 to TRBJ2-3; D is possibly TRBD2 (6 bases). The CDR3 region has the DNA TGTGCCAGCAGCCCCCAGGCGGGAAATACGCAGTATTTT. As protein: CASSPQAGNTQYF.